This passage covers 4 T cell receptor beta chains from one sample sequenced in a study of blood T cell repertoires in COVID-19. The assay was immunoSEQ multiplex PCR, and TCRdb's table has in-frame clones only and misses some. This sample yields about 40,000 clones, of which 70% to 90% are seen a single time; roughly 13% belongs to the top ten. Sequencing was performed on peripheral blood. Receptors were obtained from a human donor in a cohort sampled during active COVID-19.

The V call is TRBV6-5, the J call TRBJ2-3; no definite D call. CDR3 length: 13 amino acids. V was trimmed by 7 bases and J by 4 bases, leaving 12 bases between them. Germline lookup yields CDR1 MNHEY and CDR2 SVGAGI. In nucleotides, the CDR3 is TGTGCCAGCACTAAGACTGGAGCAGATACGCAGTATTTT. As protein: CASTKTGADTQYF.

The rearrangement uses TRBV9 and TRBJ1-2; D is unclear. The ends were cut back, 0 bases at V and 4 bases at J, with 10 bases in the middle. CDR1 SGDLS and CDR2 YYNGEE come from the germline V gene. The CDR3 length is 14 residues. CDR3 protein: CASSVEQAPYGYTF. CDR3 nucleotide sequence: TGTGCCAGCAGCGTAGAGCAGGCCCCCTATGGCTACACCTTC.

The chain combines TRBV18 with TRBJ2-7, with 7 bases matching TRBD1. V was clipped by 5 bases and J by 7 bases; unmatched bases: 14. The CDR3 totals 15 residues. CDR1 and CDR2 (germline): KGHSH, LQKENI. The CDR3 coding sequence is TGTGCCAGCTCATCGGGACAGACCGCTCTCAGGGAGCAGTACTTC. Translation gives CASSSGQTALREQYF.

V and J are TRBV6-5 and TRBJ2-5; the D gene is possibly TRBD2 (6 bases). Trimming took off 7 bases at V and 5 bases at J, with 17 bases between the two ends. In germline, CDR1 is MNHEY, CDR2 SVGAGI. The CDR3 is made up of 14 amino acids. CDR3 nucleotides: TGTGCCAGCACTGCGGGACCGTCCATCGAGACCCAGTACTTC. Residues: CASTAGPSIETQYF.